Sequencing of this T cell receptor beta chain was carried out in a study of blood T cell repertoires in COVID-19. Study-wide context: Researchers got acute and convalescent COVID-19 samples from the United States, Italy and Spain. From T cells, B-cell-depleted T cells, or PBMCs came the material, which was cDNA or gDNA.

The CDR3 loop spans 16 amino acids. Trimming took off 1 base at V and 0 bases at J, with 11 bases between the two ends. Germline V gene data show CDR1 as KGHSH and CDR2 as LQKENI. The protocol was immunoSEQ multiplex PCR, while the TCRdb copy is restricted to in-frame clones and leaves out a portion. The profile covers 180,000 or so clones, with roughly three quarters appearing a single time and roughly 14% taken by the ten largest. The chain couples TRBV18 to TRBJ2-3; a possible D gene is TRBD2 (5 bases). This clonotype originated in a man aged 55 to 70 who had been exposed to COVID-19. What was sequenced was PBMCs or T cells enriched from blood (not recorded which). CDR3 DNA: TGTGCCAGCTCACCACTTCTGAGCGGCAGCACAGATACGCAGTATTTT. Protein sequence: CASSPLLSGSTDTQYF. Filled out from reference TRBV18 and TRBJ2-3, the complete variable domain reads NAGVMQNPRHLVRRRGQEARLRCSPMKGHSHVYWYRQLPEEGLKFMVYLQKENIIDESGMPKERFSAEFPKEGPSILRIQQVVRGDSAAYFCASSPLLSGSTDTQYFGPGTRLTVL.